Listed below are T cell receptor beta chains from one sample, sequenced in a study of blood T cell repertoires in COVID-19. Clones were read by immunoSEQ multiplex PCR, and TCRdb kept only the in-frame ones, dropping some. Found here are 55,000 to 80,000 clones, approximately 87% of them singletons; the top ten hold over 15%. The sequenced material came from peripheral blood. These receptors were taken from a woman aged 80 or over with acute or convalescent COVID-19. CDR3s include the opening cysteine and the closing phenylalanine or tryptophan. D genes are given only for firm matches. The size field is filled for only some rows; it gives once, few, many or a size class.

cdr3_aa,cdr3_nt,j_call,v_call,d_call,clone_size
CASSRTGAVTEAFF,TGTGCCAGCAGCCGGACAGGGGCGGTGACTGAAGCTTTCTTT,TRBJ1-1,TRBV27,TRBD1,-
CASRDNTGVLNSPLHF,TGTGCCAGCAGGGATAATACAGGGGTTCTGAATTCACCCCTCCACTTT,TRBJ1-6,TRBV7-9,TRBD1,-
CASSRLPGQDPYGYTF,TGCGCCAGCAGCCGTCTACCGGGACAGGATCCCTATGGCTACACCTTC,TRBJ1-2,TRBV4-1,TRBD1,-
CASSLGTGDEKLFF,TGTGCCAGCAGTTTAGGGACAGGGGATGAAAAACTGTTTTTT,TRBJ1-4,TRBV27,TRBD1,few
CSVEDPSPPEAFF,TGCAGCGTTGAAGATCCTAGTCCACCTGAAGCTTTCTTT,TRBJ1-1,TRBV29-1,-,-
CASSLSRLAGGDEQFF,TGCGCCAGCAGCCTGTCAAGACTAGCGGGAGGGGATGAGCAGTTCTTC,TRBJ2-1,TRBV5-1,TRBD2,-
CASSPGYTEAFF,TGCGCCAGCTCACCGGGGTACACTGAAGCTTTCTTT,TRBJ1-1,TRBV5-1,-,once
CASSIGQGAETQYF,TGTGCCAGTAGTATTGGACAGGGGGCGGAGACCCAGTACTTC,TRBJ2-5,TRBV19,TRBD1,-
CASSGGGSPLFGTQYF,TGTGCCAGCAGCGGGGGGGGATCGCCCTTGTTTGGTACGCAGTATTTT,TRBJ2-3,TRBV5-6,TRBD2,-
CASSIGQGVNGYTF,TGTGCCAGTAGTATCGGACAGGGCGTCAATGGCTACACCTTC,TRBJ1-2,TRBV19,TRBD1,-
CASSEQLWGNQPQHF,TGTGCCAGCAGTGAACAACTATGGGGCAATCAGCCCCAGCATTTT,TRBJ1-5,TRBV6-1,-,-
CAAARQIQDGYTF,TGTGCCGCGGCGAGACAAATACAGGATGGCTACACCTTC,TRBJ1-2,TRBV10-3,-,-
CASSGRANYGYTF,TGTGCCAGTTCCGGCAGGGCGAACTATGGCTACACCTTC,TRBJ1-2,TRBV5-6,-,-
CASRRLAGISYNEQFF,TGTGCCAGCAGACGACTAGCGGGAATCTCCTACAATGAGCAGTTCTTC,TRBJ2-1,TRBV7-8,TRBD2,-
CASSQAGGIGGDEQYF,TGTGCCAGCAGCCAAGCGGGGGGAATTGGTGGGGACGAGCAGTACTTC,TRBJ2-7,TRBV7-9,TRBD2,-
CASSVVQRSGGETQYF,TGTGCCAGCAGCGTAGTACAGCGGTCGGGGGGAGAGACCCAGTACTTC,TRBJ2-5,TRBV9,TRBD2,-
CASSRDYNTGELFF,TGTGCCAGCAGCCGGGACTACAACACCGGGGAGCTGTTTTTT,TRBJ2-2,TRBV7-3,TRBD2,-
CASSSTDTYYGYTF,TGTGCCAGCAGCTCCACGGACACCTACTATGGCTACACCTTC,TRBJ1-2,TRBV7-3,-,-
CASSEDRGRNYGYTF,TGCGCCAGCAGTGAGGACAGGGGAAGAAACTATGGCTACACCTTC,TRBJ1-2,TRBV10-2,TRBD1,-
CATSGPSGSYNEQFF,TGTGCCACCAGTGGGCCTAGCGGTTCCTACAATGAGCAGTTCTTC,TRBJ2-1,TRBV24-1,TRBD2,-
CACTGVGGTNNQPQHF,TGTGCCTGTACTGGGGTGGGGGGGACGAACAATCAGCCCCAGCATTTT,TRBJ1-5,TRBV19,-,-
CASSQGGGQGADTQYF,TGTGCCAGCAGCCAAGGGGGGGGACAGGGGGCAGATACGCAGTATTTT,TRBJ2-3,TRBV4-2,TRBD1,-
CASQGTHSGNTIYF,TGTGCCAGCCAAGGGACACACTCTGGAAACACCATATATTTT,TRBJ1-3,TRBV2,-,-
CASTMAGVENQPQHF,TGTGCCAGTACCATGGCAGGGGTTGAAAATCAGCCCCAGCATTTT,TRBJ1-5,TRBV19,-,-
CASREGGSPQHF,TGTGCCTCTAGGGAGGGGGGATCGCCCCAGCATTTT,TRBJ1-5,TRBV10-3,-,-
CASRLSGQGNYGYTF,TGTGCCAGCAGGCTATCCGGCCAGGGGAACTATGGCTACACCTTC,TRBJ1-2,TRBV28,-,-
CASRAGTSGRVTDTQYF,TGTGCCAGCAGAGCTGGGACTAGCGGGAGGGTCACAGATACGCAGTATTTT,TRBJ2-3,TRBV2,TRBD2,-
CASSQGSDSNQPQHF,TGCGCCAGCAGTCAAGGTTCGGACAGTAATCAGCCCCAGCATTTT,TRBJ1-5,TRBV23-1,-,once
CASSEGATYEQYF,TGTGCCAGCAGCGAGGGGGCGACCTACGAGCAGTACTTC,TRBJ2-7,TRBV7-9,TRBD1,once
CASSSAGSGNTIYF,TGCGCCAGCAGCTCGGCAGGGTCCGGAAACACCATATATTTT,TRBJ1-3,TRBV5-1,-,few
CASSPNSATEYGYTF,TGTGCCAGCTCGCCCAACTCCGCAACAGAGTATGGCTACACCTTC,TRBJ1-2,TRBV18,-,-
CASSQPGQGYYNEQFF,TGTGCCAGCAGCCAACCCGGGCAGGGGTACTACAATGAGCAGTTCTTC,TRBJ2-1,TRBV4-2,-,-
CASSASQGPPGELFF,TGCGCCAGCAGCGCGTCTCAGGGGCCCCCCGGGGAGCTGTTTTTT,TRBJ2-2,TRBV5-1,-,-
CASSPRQGGTGELFF,TGTGCCAGCAGCCCCCGACAGGGGGGAACCGGGGAGCTGTTTTTT,TRBJ2-2,TRBV7-6,TRBD1,-
CASQLAAQETQYF,TGTGCCAGCCAACTAGCGGCTCAAGAGACCCAGTACTTC,TRBJ2-5,TRBV15,TRBD2,-
CASSPPRTGASSYEQYF,TGTGCCAGCTCACCACCAAGGACAGGGGCTTCCTCCTACGAGCAGTACTTC,TRBJ2-7,TRBV18,TRBD1,many
CASSPEGHYEQYF,TGTGCCAGCAGCCCGGAGGGCCATTACGAGCAGTACTTC,TRBJ2-7,TRBV13,-,once
CASSLGTESFRDHEQFF,TGCGCCAGCAGCTTGGGGACAGAATCGTTTCGTGATCATGAGCAGTTCTTC,TRBJ2-1,TRBV5-1,-,-
CSVRQDSNQPQHF,TGCAGCGTTCGACAGGATAGCAATCAGCCCCAGCATTTT,TRBJ1-5,TRBV29-1,-,-
CASSSPELAGHNEQFF,TGTGCCAGCAGTTCTCCAGAACTAGCGGGGCACAATGAGCAGTTCTTC,TRBJ2-1,TRBV27,TRBD2,-
CASSEQDFGQGYTF,TGTGCCAGCAGTGAACAGGATTTTGGGCAGGGCTACACCTTC,TRBJ1-2,TRBV6-1,-,-
CASSRTGQMNTGELFF,TGTGCCAGTAGTAGGACGGGACAAATGAACACCGGGGAGCTGTTTTTT,TRBJ2-2,TRBV19,-,-
CASSQGDQRGTEAFF,TGTGCCAGCAGCCAAGGGGATCAAAGGGGCACTGAAGCTTTCTTT,TRBJ1-1,TRBV3-1/TRBV3-2,-,-
CASSPPGGTEAFF,TGTGCCAGCAGCCCGCCAGGGGGCACTGAAGCTTTCTTT,TRBJ1-1,TRBV14,TRBD1,-
CASRLGEENSPLHF,TGCGCCAGCCGCCTGGGGGAGGAAAATTCACCCCTCCACTTT,TRBJ1-6,TRBV5-1,-,-
CAWSVTGGTETQYF,TGTGCCTGGAGTGTGACAGGGGGCACGGAGACCCAGTACTTC,TRBJ2-5,TRBV30,TRBD1,-
CASSHLAGGGNEQFF,TGTGCCAGCAGCCACCTAGCGGGAGGTGGAAATGAGCAGTTCTTC,TRBJ2-1,TRBV3-1/TRBV3-2,TRBD2,-
CASSGQRSQETQYF,TGTGCCAGCAGCGGACAAAGAAGCCAAGAGACCCAGTACTTC,TRBJ2-5,TRBV9,-,-